This section outlines one TCR beta chain sequence together with its context. Its antigen is not identified. Germline-derived CDR1 and CDR2 are MNHNY and SVGAGI (reference sequence). This CDR3 has 13 amino acids. The J segment lost 4 bases and the V segment lost 8 bases, leaving 3 bases of the junction unmatched. This sample was taken from a study of shared clonotypes between healthy human individuals. Overall study: Donors consisted of two women and a few men between 18 and 49. Donors had three CD4 naive, three CD4 memory, two CD8 naive and one CD8 memory plate apiece.

General study points: Naive subsets generally had larger estimated richness than memory subsets. Depth of sequencing was expected to influence donor clonotype sharing.

Libraries were prepared by immunoSEQ multiplex PCR; TCRdb keeps only in-frame clonotypes and omits some of them. The sample lists some 900,000 clones; approximately 76% were seen once. The sequencing sample was made of memory CD4+ T cells sorted from blood. Subset denoted: CD45RA-negative fraction. The clonotype comes from a man younger than 35 in good health. This rearrangement joins TRBV6-6 to TRBJ1-1; TRBD1 aligns across 11 bases. The CDR3 DNA sequence: TGTGCCAGCCGGGACAGGGGGACCACTGAAGCTTTCTTT. It codes for CASRDRGTTEAFF.